Listed below are T cell receptor beta chains from one sample, sequenced in a study of CD8+ T cells in alopecia areata. Only in-frame clones appear in the TCRdb table, and some are missing; sequencing was by immunoSEQ multiplex PCR. The repertoire holds 87,000 or so clones, with 70% to 80% as singletons. The sequencing here drew on CD8+ T cells sorted from blood, taken around week 44, from a patient treated with tofacitinib. The receptor source for this set is a human donor with alopecia areata. Both conserved end residues are part of each CDR3. The D gene is left open where the match is weak. Some rows have no size entry. The others give once, few or many, or a class for an expanded clone.

V	size	D	J	CDR3	DNA
TRBV27	once	NA	TRBJ2-2	CASSWQTGELFF	TGTGCCAGCAGTTGGCAAACCGGGGAGCTGTTTTTT
TRBV6-5	NA	NA	TRBJ2-1	CASSYGNEQFF	TGTGCCAGCAGTTACGGAAATGAGCAGTTCTTC
TRBV30	NA	TRBD1	TRBJ2-6	CAWSVVTGQGEIGANVLTF	TGTGCCTGGAGTGTAGTAACGGGACAGGGGGAAATAGGGGCCAACGTCCTGACTTTC
TRBV29-1	NA	NA	TRBJ2-3	CSVSGTPAGIADTQYF	TGCAGCGTGTCTGGGACACCCGCGGGCATCGCAGATACGCAGTATTTT
TRBV14	NA	NA	TRBJ2-3	CASSQGDSFTDTQYF	TGTGCCAGCAGCCAAGGGGACTCATTCACAGATACGCAGTATTTT
TRBV2	once	NA	TRBJ2-2	CASSEVVGTTNTGELFF	TGTGCCAGCAGTGAAGTCGTTGGGACCACGAACACCGGGGAGCTGTTTTTT
TRBV7-9	NA	NA	TRBJ1-2	CASSPGTVYGYTF	TGTGCCAGCAGCCCCGGGACGGTGTATGGCTACACCTTC
TRBV4-1	NA	NA	TRBJ2-1	CASSQGGYNEQFF	TGCGCCAGCAGCCAAGGAGGGTACAATGAGCAGTTCTTC
TRBV13	NA	TRBD1	TRBJ2-1	CASSRGQGRNEQFF	TGTGCCAGCAGCCGCGGACAGGGACGGAATGAGCAGTTCTTC
TRBV20-1	NA	NA	TRBJ2-3	CSASQNTQYF	TGCAGTGCTAGTCAGAATACGCAGTATTTT
TRBV6-1	NA	NA	TRBJ2-2	CASTHNAYTGELFF	TGTGCCAGCACTCATAACGCGTACACCGGGGAGCTGTTTTTT
TRBV5-1	NA	TRBD1	TRBJ2-7	CASSPTGTGEQYF	TGCGCCAGCAGCCCGACCGGGACAGGGGAGCAGTACTTC
TRBV9	NA	NA	TRBJ2-1	CASSVDGRGYNEQFF	TGTGCCAGCAGCGTAGACGGGAGAGGGTACAATGAGCAGTTCTTC
TRBV27	NA	NA	TRBJ1-5	CASSLFGVGQPQHF	TGTGCCAGCAGTTTATTCGGAGTGGGTCAGCCCCAGCATTTT
TRBV7-8	NA	NA	TRBJ2-2	CASNLGPAGAGELFF	TGTGCCAGCAACCTGGGCCCAGCAGGAGCCGGGGAGCTGTTTTTT
TRBV4-3	NA	TRBD1	TRBJ2-7	CASSQDVRDRVGGGSYEQYF	TGCGCCAGCAGCCAAGACGTAAGGGACAGGGTAGGGGGAGGCTCCTACGAGCAGTACTTC
TRBV29-1	NA	NA	TRBJ1-2	CSVDGDTNYGYTF	TGCAGCGTTGACGGGGATACTAACTATGGCTACACCTTC
TRBV6-6	NA	TRBD1	TRBJ2-7	CASSYSKGTGAEQYF	TGTGCCAGCAGTTACTCCAAAGGGACAGGGGCCGAGCAGTACTTC
TRBV14	NA	NA	TRBJ2-4	CASSQGIRRDKNIQYF	TGTGCCAGCAGCCAAGGGATCCGCCGGGACAAAAACATTCAGTACTTC
TRBV7-2	NA	NA	TRBJ2-5	CASRPQGGEETQYF	TGTGCCAGCAGACCTCAGGGGGGGGAAGAGACCCAGTACTTC
TRBV2	NA	NA	TRBJ1-5	CASSYGTEGGSNQPQHF	TGTGCCAGCAGCTACGGGACGGAAGGCGGGAGCAATCAGCCCCAGCATTTT
TRBV13	NA	NA	TRBJ1-1	CASSLGGLEAFF	TGTGCCAGCAGCCTGGGGGGGCTTGAAGCTTTCTTT
TRBV27	NA	TRBD1	TRBJ2-1	CASSLSGQLNEQFF	TGTGCCAGCAGTTTATCGGGACAGCTAAATGAGCAGTTCTTC
TRBV27	NA	NA	TRBJ1-2	CARGVVDYGYTF	TGTGCCAGGGGGGTGGTGGACTATGGCTACACCTTC
TRBV9	NA	NA	TRBJ2-3	CASSVGGRALSGLDTQYF	TGTGCCAGCAGCGTAGGGGGGCGCGCCCTCTCGGGTTTAGATACGCAGTATTTT
TRBV7-2	few	NA	TRBJ2-7	CASSLGTQRYEQYF	TGTGCCAGCAGCTTAGGGACTCAGCGCTACGAGCAGTACTTC
TRBV29-1	few	TRBD2	TRBJ2-1	CSVATSGGSDEQFF	TGCAGCGTTGCAACTAGCGGGGGATCAGATGAGCAGTTCTTC
TRBV19	NA	NA	TRBJ1-1	CASSMDRRGRGTEAFF	TGTGCCAGTAGTATGGACCGCAGGGGAAGGGGGACTGAAGCTTTCTTT
TRBV9	NA	NA	TRBJ1-5	CASSVGGWADQPQHF	TGTGCCAGCAGCGTTGGGGGGTGGGCGGATCAGCCCCAGCATTTT
TRBV30	NA	TRBD1	TRBJ2-7	CAWISRDSPYEQYF	TGTGCCTGGATCAGCCGGGACAGTCCCTACGAGCAGTACTTC
TRBV27	NA	TRBD1	TRBJ1-2	CASTNKAGGRDGYTF	TGTGCCAGCACCAATAAGGCAGGGGGTAGAGATGGCTACACCTTC
TRBV7-9	NA	NA	TRBJ2-7	CASSLADYEQYF	TGTGCCAGCAGCTTGGCCGATTACGAGCAGTACTTC
TRBV5-1	NA	TRBD2	TRBJ2-3	CASSYTSGGAALGDTQYF	TGCGCCAGCAGCTATACTAGCGGGGGGGCCGCGTTAGGAGATACGCAGTATTTT
TRBV7-2	NA	TRBD2	TRBJ2-3	CASSNSGGAADTQYF	TGTGCCAGCAGCAATAGCGGGGGGGCGGCAGATACGCAGTATTTT
TRBV27	NA	TRBD1	TRBJ1-2	CASSLTGDYGYTF	TGTGCCAGCAGTCTTACAGGGGACTATGGCTACACCTTC
TRBV29-1	NA	NA	TRBJ1-2	CSVEVQGHGYTF	TGCAGCGTTGAAGTACAGGGCCATGGCTACACCTTC
TRBV2	few	NA	TRBJ2-1	CASSTYSDHEQFF	TGTGCCAGCAGTACCTACTCAGACCATGAGCAGTTCTTC
TRBV4-2	medium-sized	NA	TRBJ2-6	CASSQVGEGSSGANVLTF	TGTGCCAGCAGCCAAGTCGGGGAAGGGAGTTCTGGGGCCAACGTCCTGACTTTC
TRBV19	NA	NA	TRBJ1-1	CASSIGPQGWTEAFF	TGTGCCAGTAGTATCGGACCACAGGGTTGGACTGAAGCTTTCTTT
TRBV4-3	NA	NA	TRBJ2-1	CASSQETSSYNEQFF	TGCGCCAGCAGCCAAGAAACTAGCTCCTACAATGAGCAGTTCTTC
TRBV10-2	many	TRBD1	TRBJ2-2	CASSSGGTGELFF	TGCGCCAGCAGTTCAGGGGGCACCGGGGAGCTGTTTTTT
TRBV20-1	once	NA	TRBJ2-1	CSARDVLPQFF	TGCAGTGCTAGAGACGTCCTGCCGCAGTTCTTC
TRBV12-5	few	NA	TRBJ1-5	CASGSAGGPQHF	TGTGCTAGTGGTTCTGCCGGGGGGCCCCAGCATTTT
TRBV27	NA	NA	TRBJ2-7	CASSLSFRYEQYF	TGTGCCAGCAGTTTATCATTCAGGTACGAGCAGTACTTC
TRBV2	few	NA	TRBJ2-3	CASSGGGYSTDTQYF	TGTGCCAGCAGTGGTGGGGGTTATAGCACAGATACGCAGTATTTT
TRBV7-9	NA	NA	TRBJ1-2	CASSTSRDITGYTF	TGTGCCAGCAGCACGTCCCGGGACATTACTGGCTACACCTTC
TRBV29-1	NA	NA	TRBJ2-5	CSVQRAGGQETQYF	TGCAGCGTCCAGCGGGCAGGGGGACAAGAGACCCAGTACTTC
TRBV2	NA	NA	TRBJ2-7	CASSDLAPSYEQYF	TGTGCCAGCAGTGACCTAGCGCCATCCTACGAGCAGTACTTC
TRBV30	few	NA	TRBJ1-2	CAWTLSLDNGYTF	TGTGCCTGGACTCTGAGTTTGGACAACGGCTACACCTTC
TRBV29-1	NA	NA	TRBJ1-2	CSVEGGAQLNYGYTF	TGCAGCGTTGAAGGGGGGGCCCAGCTTAACTATGGCTACACCTTC
TRBV30	few	NA	TRBJ2-2	CAWQEGTGELFF	TGTGCCTGGCAGGAGGGCACCGGGGAGCTGTTTTTT
TRBV29-1	NA	NA	TRBJ1-1	CSVVWKVGEAFF	TGCAGCGTTGTGTGGAAAGTCGGCGAAGCTTTCTTT
TRBV6-5	NA	NA	TRBJ2-3	CASSALGSDTQYF	TGTGCCAGCAGTGCACTGGGCTCAGATACGCAGTATTTT